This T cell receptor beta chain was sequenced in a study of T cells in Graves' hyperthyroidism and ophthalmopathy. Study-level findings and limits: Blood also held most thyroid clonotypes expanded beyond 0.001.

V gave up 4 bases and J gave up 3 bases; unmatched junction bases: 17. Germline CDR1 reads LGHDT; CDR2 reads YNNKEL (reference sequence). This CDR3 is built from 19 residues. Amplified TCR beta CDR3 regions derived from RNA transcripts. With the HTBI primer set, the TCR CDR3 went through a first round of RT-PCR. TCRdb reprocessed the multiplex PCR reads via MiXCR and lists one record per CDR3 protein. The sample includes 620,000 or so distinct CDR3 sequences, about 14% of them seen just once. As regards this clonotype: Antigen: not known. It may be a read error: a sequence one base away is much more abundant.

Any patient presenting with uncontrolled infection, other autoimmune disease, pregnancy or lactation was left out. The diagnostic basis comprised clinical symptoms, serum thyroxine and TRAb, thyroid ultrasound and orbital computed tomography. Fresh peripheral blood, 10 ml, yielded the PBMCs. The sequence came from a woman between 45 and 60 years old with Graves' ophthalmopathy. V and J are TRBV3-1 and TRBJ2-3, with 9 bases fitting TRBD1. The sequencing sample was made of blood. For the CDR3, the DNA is TGTGCCAGCAGCCTTTGGTGGACAGGGGATCTGGATGGGACAGATACGCAGTATTTT. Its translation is CASSLWWTGDLDGTDTQYF.